What follows is one TCR beta chain and its context. What it binds is not known. These data belong to a study of beta chain features in type 1 diabetes. Study-wide findings and caveats: All four CD4+ subsets of Type 1 diabetes patients contained TCRB CDR3s that were moderately but significantly shorter.

Since all of the isolated RNA was reverse transcribed, expressed TCRB transcripts were what got sequenced. Measured with immunoSEQ multiplex PCR; TCRdb has only the in-frame clones, and not every one. The data show about 360,000 clones, with approximately 12% seen just once and roughly 0.015% held by the top ten. V lost 6 bases, J lost 3 bases, and 8 bases lay in between. The CDR3 extends over 12 amino acids. CDR1 is SGDLS, CDR2 YYNGEE, per germline. Sequencing used naive CD4+ T cells from blood. This chain connects TRBV9 to TRBJ2-3, with D perhaps matching TRBD2 (6 bases). This receptor was identified in a man aged 18 to 29 in good health. This chain's CDR3 is CASKRVTDTQYF. In DNA, the CDR3 is TGTGCCAGCAAGCGGGTAACAGATACGCAGTATTTT.